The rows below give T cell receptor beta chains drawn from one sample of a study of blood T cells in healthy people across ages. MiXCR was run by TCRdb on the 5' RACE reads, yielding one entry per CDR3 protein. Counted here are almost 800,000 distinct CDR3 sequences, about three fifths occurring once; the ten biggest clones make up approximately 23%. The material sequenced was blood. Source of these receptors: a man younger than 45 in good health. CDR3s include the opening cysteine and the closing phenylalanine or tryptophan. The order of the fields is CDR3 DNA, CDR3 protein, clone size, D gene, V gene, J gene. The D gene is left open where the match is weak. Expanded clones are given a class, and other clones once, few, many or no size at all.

cdr3_nt: TGTGCCAGCAGCTTAGATCCAAGCCGCTACACCTTC; cdr3_aa: CASSLDPSRYTF; clone_size: .; d_call: .; v_call: TRBV11-2; j_call: TRBJ1-2
cdr3_nt: TGCAGCGTTGAAGGTCCCCTACTGGGCAATGAGCAGTTCTTC; cdr3_aa: CSVEGPLLGNEQFF; clone_size: .; d_call: .; v_call: TRBV29-1; j_call: TRBJ2-1
cdr3_nt: TGTGCCAGCAGCGTCCCCGGGGTGGGACAGGGCGAAATTAACTCCTACAATGAGCAGTTCTTC; cdr3_aa: CASSVPGVGQGEINSYNEQFF; clone_size: .; d_call: TRBD1; v_call: TRBV9; j_call: TRBJ2-1
cdr3_nt: TGCAGTGCTACAATAGCGGGGGGGCTGGAAGAGCAGTACTTC; cdr3_aa: CSATIAGGLEEQYF; clone_size: few; d_call: TRBD2; v_call: TRBV20-1; j_call: TRBJ2-7
cdr3_nt: TGTACCAGCAGCGTAACGGGCCTATCACCGGATGAGCAGTTCTTC; cdr3_aa: CTSSVTGLSPDEQFF; clone_size: .; d_call: .; v_call: TRBV9; j_call: TRBJ2-1
cdr3_nt: TGTGCCAGCAGCGCCGTAGGCGGGAAATTCACAGATACGCAGTATTTT; cdr3_aa: CASSAVGGKFTDTQYF; clone_size: .; d_call: .; v_call: TRBV7-3; j_call: TRBJ2-3
cdr3_nt: TGTGCCAGCAGCCGCCTCGTGGGTGAGCAGTACTTC; cdr3_aa: CASSRLVGEQYF; clone_size: .; d_call: .; v_call: TRBV6-6; j_call: TRBJ2-4
cdr3_nt: TGTGCCAGCAGCTTAGCTGCAGCCAATGAGCAGTTCTTC; cdr3_aa: CASSLAAANEQFF; clone_size: .; d_call: .; v_call: TRBV7-6; j_call: TRBJ2-1
cdr3_nt: TGTGCCAGCAGTTTGGCAGGGACAGGGGGCAATGAGCAGTACTTC; cdr3_aa: CASSLAGTGGNEQYF; clone_size: .; d_call: TRBD1; v_call: TRBV12-3/TRBV12-4; j_call: TRBJ2-5
cdr3_nt: TGCGCCAGCAGCTCCGACGGGGGTAGCACAGATACGCAGTATTTT; cdr3_aa: CASSSDGGSTDTQYF; clone_size: .; d_call: .; v_call: TRBV5-1; j_call: TRBJ2-3
cdr3_nt: TGTGCCAGCAGAGAAGCGGGACGCTCCTACGAGCAGTACTTC; cdr3_aa: CASREAGRSYEQYF; clone_size: .; d_call: TRBD2; v_call: TRBV6-2/TRBV6-3; j_call: TRBJ2-7
cdr3_nt: TGTGCCAGCAGCTTAAGACAGGGAGCCATTCAGTACTTC; cdr3_aa: CASSLRQGAIQYF; clone_size: .; d_call: TRBD1; v_call: TRBV13; j_call: TRBJ2-4
cdr3_nt: TGCAGTGCTAGAGATCTTGGTCCCGCCCTCGCCTCTTACGAGCAGTACTTC; cdr3_aa: CSARDLGPALASYEQYF; clone_size: .; d_call: .; v_call: TRBV20-1; j_call: TRBJ2-7
cdr3_nt: TGCAGTGCTAGAGTTCAGGCTATAGATACGCAGTATTTT; cdr3_aa: CSARVQAIDTQYF; clone_size: .; d_call: .; v_call: TRBV20-1; j_call: TRBJ2-3
cdr3_nt: TGTGCCAGCAGCGGACAGGCTAGCACAGATACGCAGTATTTT; cdr3_aa: CASSGQASTDTQYF; clone_size: .; d_call: TRBD1; v_call: TRBV6-4; j_call: TRBJ2-3
cdr3_nt: TGCAGTGCTATAAATTATGGAGCAGAGATTTACAATGAGCAGTTCTTC; cdr3_aa: CSAINYGAEIYNEQFF; clone_size: few; d_call: .; v_call: TRBV20-1; j_call: TRBJ2-1
cdr3_nt: TGCAGCGTTGAAATCCCCTTTGGCGGGAGGGGTGAAAAACTGTTTTTT; cdr3_aa: CSVEIPFGGRGEKLFF; clone_size: few; d_call: .; v_call: TRBV29-1; j_call: TRBJ1-4
cdr3_nt: TGTGCCAGCAGTGTATCGGACAATCGAGGCTACACCTTC; cdr3_aa: CASSVSDNRGYTF; clone_size: few; d_call: .; v_call: TRBV25-1; j_call: TRBJ1-2
cdr3_nt: TGCGCCAGCAGCTTGGGAGGGGGCGGATGGAACATTCAGTACTTC; cdr3_aa: CASSLGGGGWNIQYF; clone_size: .; d_call: TRBD1; v_call: TRBV5-1; j_call: TRBJ2-4
cdr3_nt: TGCAGTGCTAGAGTGGGACAGGGTCGCAATGAGCAGTTCTTC; cdr3_aa: CSARVGQGRNEQFF; clone_size: .; d_call: TRBD1; v_call: TRBV20-1; j_call: TRBJ2-1
cdr3_nt: TGTGCCATTAGTGAGAACCCAGCGGGAGACGAGCAGTACTTC; cdr3_aa: CAISENPAGDEQYF; clone_size: few; d_call: TRBD2; v_call: TRBV10-3; j_call: TRBJ2-7
cdr3_nt: TGTGCCAGCTCACCAGTGAGGGCGATTGACTCCTACGAGCAGTACTTC; cdr3_aa: CASSPVRAIDSYEQYF; clone_size: .; d_call: .; v_call: TRBV18; j_call: TRBJ2-7
cdr3_nt: TGCAGTGCTAGAGATCCGAAGGGGAGTTATGGCTACACCTTC; cdr3_aa: CSARDPKGSYGYTF; clone_size: .; d_call: .; v_call: TRBV20-1; j_call: TRBJ1-2
cdr3_nt: TGTGCCAGTACTTTGGTGGGACTGTACAATGAGCAGTACTTC; cdr3_aa: CASTLVGLYNEQYF; clone_size: .; d_call: .; v_call: TRBV7-2; j_call: TRBJ2-7
cdr3_nt: TGTGCCAGCAGCTACCAAAGTAGTCCGGGAGAGACCCAGTACTTC; cdr3_aa: CASSYQSSPGETQYF; clone_size: few; d_call: .; v_call: TRBV7-2; j_call: TRBJ2-5
cdr3_nt: TGTGCCAGCAGGCACTTGGGGGGCTACGAGCAGTACTTC; cdr3_aa: CASRHLGGYEQYF; clone_size: .; d_call: .; v_call: TRBV3-1; j_call: TRBJ2-7
cdr3_nt: TGTGCCAGCACTGGGACTAGCGGGAGGTCTTCTTACAATGAGCAGTTCTTC; cdr3_aa: CASTGTSGRSSYNEQFF; clone_size: .; d_call: TRBD2; v_call: TRBV6-1; j_call: TRBJ2-1
cdr3_nt: TGTGCCAGCAGCTCCGCCCGGGAGGTGAATGAGCAGTTCTTC; cdr3_aa: CASSSAREVNEQFF; clone_size: .; d_call: TRBD2; v_call: TRBV11-1; j_call: TRBJ2-1
cdr3_nt: TGTGCCAGCGGGGGGTCGGGACAAGGATACAATGAGCAGTTCTTC; cdr3_aa: CASGGSGQGYNEQFF; clone_size: .; d_call: .; v_call: TRBV7-9; j_call: TRBJ2-1
cdr3_nt: TGCAGTGCTAGAGTGTCACTAGCGGGAGGGGAGCAGTACTTC; cdr3_aa: CSARVSLAGGEQYF; clone_size: .; d_call: TRBD2; v_call: TRBV20-1; j_call: TRBJ2-4
cdr3_nt: TGTGCCAGCAGTGAGGTGGCGCTTTATGGCTACACCTTC; cdr3_aa: CASSEVALYGYTF; clone_size: few; d_call: .; v_call: TRBV2; j_call: TRBJ1-2
cdr3_nt: TGTGCCAGCACCACCGGGACTAGCGGAGTCAATGAGCAGTTCTTC; cdr3_aa: CASTTGTSGVNEQFF; clone_size: .; d_call: TRBD2; v_call: TRBV9; j_call: TRBJ2-1
cdr3_nt: TGTGCCAGCAGTTACTCCCGGACAGGCGGTCTGGAGACCCAGTACTTC; cdr3_aa: CASSYSRTGGLETQYF; clone_size: .; d_call: TRBD1; v_call: TRBV28; j_call: TRBJ2-5
cdr3_nt: TGTGCCAGCAGCCCCCTAGACAGGGGGCCCAATGAGCAGTTCTTC; cdr3_aa: CASSPLDRGPNEQFF; clone_size: .; d_call: TRBD1; v_call: TRBV11-2; j_call: TRBJ2-1
cdr3_nt: TGTGCCAGCAGTTCCGGGAGCTTCCACACAGATACGCAGTATTTT; cdr3_aa: CASSSGSFHTDTQYF; clone_size: few; d_call: .; v_call: TRBV6-2/TRBV6-3; j_call: TRBJ2-3
cdr3_nt: TGTGCCAGCAGCTCCTGGACAGGGGGGCACACAGATACGCAGTATTTT; cdr3_aa: CASSSWTGGHTDTQYF; clone_size: .; d_call: TRBD1; v_call: TRBV11-1; j_call: TRBJ2-3
cdr3_nt: TGTGCCAGCAGCTTAGATACGAGCGGGGGTATCTACGAGCAGTACTTC; cdr3_aa: CASSLDTSGGIYEQYF; clone_size: .; d_call: TRBD2; v_call: TRBV11-2; j_call: TRBJ2-7
cdr3_nt: TGCAGCGTTGAAGATCTTGTTAGCTACAATGAGCAGTTCTTC; cdr3_aa: CSVEDLVSYNEQFF; clone_size: few; d_call: .; v_call: TRBV29-1; j_call: TRBJ2-1
cdr3_nt: TGTGCCAGCAGTCCGGGGACTATTCATGAGCAGTTCTTC; cdr3_aa: CASSPGTIHEQFF; clone_size: .; d_call: TRBD2; v_call: TRBV28; j_call: TRBJ2-1
cdr3_nt: TGTGCCAGCAGCCAGAGGTGGGGGGGGACCTACGTGCAGTACTTC; cdr3_aa: CASSQRWGGTYVQYF; clone_size: .; d_call: TRBD2; v_call: TRBV12-3/TRBV12-4; j_call: TRBJ2-7
cdr3_nt: TGCGCCAGCAGCTCATCCGGGACTAGCGGGAGGGGTGAGTTCTTC; cdr3_aa: CASSSSGTSGRGEFF; clone_size: few; d_call: TRBD2; v_call: TRBV5-1; j_call: TRBJ2-1
cdr3_nt: TGCAGTGCTAGAGTGGACAGCCGCCAAGAGACCCAGTACTTC; cdr3_aa: CSARVDSRQETQYF; clone_size: few; d_call: .; v_call: TRBV20-1; j_call: TRBJ2-5
cdr3_nt: TGTGCCAGCAGCCAAGATTTATCATCCTTAGCGCAGTACTTC; cdr3_aa: CASSQDLSSLAQYF; clone_size: .; d_call: .; v_call: TRBV3-1; j_call: TRBJ2-7
cdr3_nt: TGCAGTGCCTTACATAGCGGTTCGAACTACGAGCAGTACTTC; cdr3_aa: CSALHSGSNYEQYF; clone_size: .; d_call: .; v_call: TRBV20-1; j_call: TRBJ2-7
cdr3_nt: TGTGCCAGCAGTTTTAGGTTTTCGTCACCCCTCCACTTT; cdr3_aa: CASSFRFSSPLHF; clone_size: .; d_call: .; v_call: TRBV27; j_call: TRBJ1-6
cdr3_nt: TGCGCCAGCAGCCATCCCGAGGGCTACACCTTC; cdr3_aa: CASSHPEGYTF; clone_size: .; d_call: .; v_call: TRBV4-1; j_call: TRBJ1-2
cdr3_nt: TGTGCCAGCAGTTTAGGTCGCGCGGTTAACTATGGCTACACCTTC; cdr3_aa: CASSLGRAVNYGYTF; clone_size: .; d_call: .; v_call: TRBV12-3/TRBV12-4; j_call: TRBJ1-2
cdr3_nt: TGCAGCGTTGATCTCATATACAGAAGCACAGATACGCAGTATTTT; cdr3_aa: CSVDLIYRSTDTQYF; clone_size: few; d_call: .; v_call: TRBV29-1; j_call: TRBJ2-3
cdr3_nt: TGTGCCACCAGCAGAGATCGGCCTAGCACGGATACGCAGTATTTT; cdr3_aa: CATSRDRPSTDTQYF; clone_size: .; d_call: .; v_call: TRBV15; j_call: TRBJ2-3
cdr3_nt: TGTGCCAGCAGTGTAAGTGGGGATCAGCCCCAGCATTTT; cdr3_aa: CASSVSGDQPQHF; clone_size: few; d_call: .; v_call: TRBV6-4; j_call: TRBJ1-5
cdr3_nt: TGTGCCAGCAGTGAAGTGTTGGGACTAGCTGCAGATACGCAGTATTTT; cdr3_aa: CASSEVLGLAADTQYF; clone_size: .; d_call: TRBD2; v_call: TRBV2; j_call: TRBJ2-3
cdr3_nt: TGTGCCAGCGCGGACTACGACAGTAGAGGCACTGAAGCTTTCTTT; cdr3_aa: CASADYDSRGTEAFF; clone_size: .; d_call: .; v_call: TRBV7-9; j_call: TRBJ1-1
cdr3_nt: TGTGCCAGCAGGGACGACGGTAGTTATGGCTACACCTTC; cdr3_aa: CASRDDGSYGYTF; clone_size: .; d_call: .; v_call: TRBV2; j_call: TRBJ1-2
cdr3_nt: TGCAGCGTTAGAAATCGGGACTATCACAATGAGCAGTTCTTC; cdr3_aa: CSVRNRDYHNEQFF; clone_size: .; d_call: TRBD2; v_call: TRBV29-1; j_call: TRBJ2-1
cdr3_nt: TGCAGCGTTGAACTACCCACTGATGCGGGGGTCTGGAATACGCAGTATTTT; cdr3_aa: CSVELPTDAGVWNTQYF; clone_size: few; d_call: TRBD2; v_call: TRBV29-1; j_call: TRBJ2-3
cdr3_nt: TGTGCCAGCAGCCCCAGTCAATCGCGGGACGAGCAGTACTTC; cdr3_aa: CASSPSQSRDEQYF; clone_size: .; d_call: .; v_call: TRBV7-9; j_call: TRBJ2-7